The 3 T cell receptor beta chains below come from one sample, sequenced in a study of human thymus T cells. Assay used: immunoSEQ multiplex PCR; TCRdb lists only in-frame clones, some missing. The table includes fewer than 90,000 clones, roughly 97% detected once. Resections were taken during corrective heart surgery, and the thymus tissue came from these. Sequences were obtained from thymus tissue. Receptor source: a boy under two years old with a congenital heart defect but otherwise immunologically healthy.

This clone was counted a single time. The chain employs TRBV11-1 and TRBJ2-5, with TRBD2 identical over 7 bases. The CDR3 spans 14 residues. V lost 5 bases to trimming and J lost 5 bases; unmatched junction nucleotides: 8. Germline-derived CDR1 and CDR2 are SGHAT and FQDESV (reference sequence). CDR3 coding DNA: TGTGCCAGCAGCCTAAGCGGGGCAGGGGAGACCCAGTACTTC. Translating gives CASSLSGAGETQYF.

This chain connects TRBV5-6 to TRBJ2-7; 7 bases match TRBD1. Germline V gene data show CDR1 as SGHDT and CDR2 as YYEEEE. V lost 2 bases and J lost 3; bases outside the gene matches: 5. The CDR3 spans 14 residues. Here the CDR3 DNA reads TGTGCCAGCAGCTTCAGGGACAGAGACTACGAGCAGTACTTC. This translates into CASSFRDRDYEQYF.

V usage is TRBV18 and J usage is TRBJ1-1, with D perhaps TRBD1 (5 bases). Looked up from germline, CDR1 is KGHSH and CDR2 is LQKENI. Trimming shortened V by 3 bases and J by 5 bases, and 10 bases separated the two germline ends. This CDR3 is built from 13 residues. The CDR3 DNA reads TGTGCCAGCTCACCCTTGGGGGGTACTGAAGCTTTCTTT. Translating gives CASSPLGGTEAFF.